The 5 T cell receptor beta chains below were found in one sample sequenced in a study of cytomegalovirus exposure and HLA in healthy donors. Use of 60 Vbeta and 13 Jbeta primers characterized the PCR. Assay used: immunoSEQ multiplex PCR; TCRdb lists only in-frame clones, some missing. The sample has 120,000 or so clones, over 60% seen once. The source material was PBMCs. The receptor source for this set is a human donor in good health.

The V and J genes are TRBV4-1 and TRBJ1-6; the D gene is possibly TRBD1 (6 bases). Germline V gene lookup returns CDR1 MGHRA and CDR2 YSYEKL. The length of the CDR3 is 14 residues. V lost 1 base and J lost 10, with 11 bases in between. In nucleotides, the CDR3 is TGCGCCAGCAGCCAAGCATTTGGGACATCACCCCTCCACTTT. Translated: CASSQAFGTSPLHF.

Concerning this clone itself: A much larger clone lies a single base off, so this may be a read error. This sequence joins TRBV4-1 and TRBJ2-6; D uncertain. V was cut by 0 bases and J by 3 bases, with 9 bases left in between. The CDR3 is made up of 16 amino acids. The germline V gene encodes CDR1 MGHRA and CDR2 YSYEKL. CDR3 nucleotides: TGCGCCAGCAGCCAAGATCCCGGAGATGGGGCCAACGTCCTGACTTTC. Protein: CASSQDPGDGANVLTF.

The V call is TRBV4-1, the J call TRBJ1-6, with TRBD1 identical over 8 bases. The CDR3 has 19 residues. With 0 bases clipped from V and 3 bases from J, the junction kept 10 bases outside the gene matches. Germline CDR1 MGHRA, CDR2 YSYEKL. For the CDR3, the DNA is TGCGCCAGCAGCCAAGAGTTTTGGGACAGGACCCACTATAATTCACCCCTCCACTTT. Its translation is CASSQEFWDRTHYNSPLHF.

This clone has a handful of counts. The rearrangement links TRBV7-9 to TRBJ1-4; 7 positions match TRBD1. The CDR3 has 15 amino acids. V was clipped by 2 bases and J by 2 bases; unmatched bases: 2. CDR1 is SEHNR, CDR2 FQNEAQ, per germline (reference sequence). CDR3 nucleotides: TGTGCCAGCAGCTTAACAGGGGTTACTAATGAAAAACTGTTTTTT. This codes for CASSLTGVTNEKLFF.

The gene calls are TRBV6-1 and TRBJ1-1, with unresolved D. The CDR3 consists of 15 residues. The germline V gene has CDR1 MNHNS and CDR2 SASEGT. Trimming cost V 2 bases and J 1 base, with 11 bases left between them. For the CDR3, the DNA is TGTGCCAGCAGTGAAATTGGCACTACGAACACTGAAGCTTTCTTT. The encoded protein is CASSEIGTTNTEAFF.